This T cell receptor (beta chain) was retrieved from a study of T cells in Graves' hyperthyroidism and ophthalmopathy. V shed 0 bases, J shed 2 bases, and the junction held 6 bases outside the gene matches. This CDR3 comprises 16 residues. The germline CDR1 and CDR2 sequences are MGHRA and YSYEKL. RNA transcripts gave rise to amplified TCR beta CDR3 regions. The HTBI primer set served for first-round RT-PCR of the TCR CDR3. Using its own MiXCR run on the multiplex PCR reads, TCRdb lists one record per CDR3 protein. The table has 500,000 to 700,000 distinct CDR3 sequences, roughly 17% seen once. Study findings and constraints: Among thyroid clonotypes expanded above 0.001, most also appeared in blood.

This clonotype was counted many times. Its antigen is as yet unknown. This TCR was sampled from a woman younger than 30 with Graves' hyperthyroidism. The rearrangement joins TRBV4-1 to TRBJ2-7; 8 bases agree with TRBD1. Input material: blood. In nucleotides, the CDR3 is TGCGCCAGCAGCCAAGAAGACAGGGGTGGGACCTACGAGCAGTACTTC. As protein: CASSQEDRGGTYEQYF.